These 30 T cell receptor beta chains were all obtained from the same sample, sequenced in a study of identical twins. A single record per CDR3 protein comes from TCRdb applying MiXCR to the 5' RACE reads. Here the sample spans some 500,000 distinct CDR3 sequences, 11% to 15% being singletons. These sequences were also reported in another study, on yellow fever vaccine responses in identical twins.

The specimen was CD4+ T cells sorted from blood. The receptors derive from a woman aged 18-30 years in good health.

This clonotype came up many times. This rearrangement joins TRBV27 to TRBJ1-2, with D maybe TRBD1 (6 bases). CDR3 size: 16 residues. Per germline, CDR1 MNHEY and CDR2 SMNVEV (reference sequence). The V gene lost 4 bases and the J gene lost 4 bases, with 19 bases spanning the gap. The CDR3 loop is CASSSLVGQRSYGYTF. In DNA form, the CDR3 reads TGTGCCAGCAGTTCCCTCGTAGGACAGAGATCCTATGGCTACACCTTC.

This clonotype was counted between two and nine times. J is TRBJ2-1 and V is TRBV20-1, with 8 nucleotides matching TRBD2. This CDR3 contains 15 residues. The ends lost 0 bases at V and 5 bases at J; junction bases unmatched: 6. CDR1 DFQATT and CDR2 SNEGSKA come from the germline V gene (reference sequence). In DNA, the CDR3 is TGCAGTGCTAGAGATCCCGGGAGGGCCGACAATGAGCAGTTCTTC. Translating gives CSARDPGRADNEQFF.

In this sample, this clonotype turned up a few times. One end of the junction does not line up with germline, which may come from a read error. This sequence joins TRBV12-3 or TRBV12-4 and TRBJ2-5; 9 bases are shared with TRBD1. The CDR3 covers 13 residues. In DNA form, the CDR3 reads TGTGCCAGCAGTTTACGACAGGGGGTGACCCATTACTTC. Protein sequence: CASSLRQGVTHYF.

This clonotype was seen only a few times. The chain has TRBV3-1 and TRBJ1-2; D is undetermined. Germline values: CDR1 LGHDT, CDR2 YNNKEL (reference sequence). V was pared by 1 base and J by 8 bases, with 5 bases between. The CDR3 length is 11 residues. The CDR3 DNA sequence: TGTGCCAGCAGCCAAGGAAGAGGCTACACCTTC. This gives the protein CASSQGRGYTF.

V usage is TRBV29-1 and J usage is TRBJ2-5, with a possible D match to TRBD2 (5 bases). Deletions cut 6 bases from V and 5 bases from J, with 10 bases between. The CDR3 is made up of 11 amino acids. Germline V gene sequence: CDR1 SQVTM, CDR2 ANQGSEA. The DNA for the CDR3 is TGCAGCGTCCCTAGAGGGGAGACCCAGTACTTC. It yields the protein CSVPRGETQYF.

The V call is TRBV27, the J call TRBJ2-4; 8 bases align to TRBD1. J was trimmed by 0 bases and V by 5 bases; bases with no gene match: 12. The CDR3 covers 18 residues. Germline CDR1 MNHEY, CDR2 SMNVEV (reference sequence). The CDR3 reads CASSRRQGSDLAKNIQYF. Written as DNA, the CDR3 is TGTGCCAGCAGTAGAAGACAGGGGAGCGATTTAGCCAAAAACATTCAGTACTTC.

CDR3 in DNA: TGCGCCAGTCAGATAGACAGGGCAGGGGCCAACGTCCTGACTTTC. This codes for CASQIDRAGANVLTF. The chain combines TRBV5-1 with TRBJ2-6, with 7 nucleotides matching TRBD1. V lost 8 bases, J lost 4 bases, and 9 bases stayed unmatched. CDR3 length equals 15 residues. In germline, CDR1 is SGHRS, CDR2 YFSETQ.

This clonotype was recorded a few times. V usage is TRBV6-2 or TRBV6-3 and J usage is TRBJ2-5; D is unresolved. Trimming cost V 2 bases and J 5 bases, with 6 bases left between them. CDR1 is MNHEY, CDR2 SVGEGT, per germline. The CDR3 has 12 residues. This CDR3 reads CASSYPAETQYF. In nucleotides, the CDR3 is TGTGCCAGCAGTTACCCGGCTGAGACCCAGTACTTC.

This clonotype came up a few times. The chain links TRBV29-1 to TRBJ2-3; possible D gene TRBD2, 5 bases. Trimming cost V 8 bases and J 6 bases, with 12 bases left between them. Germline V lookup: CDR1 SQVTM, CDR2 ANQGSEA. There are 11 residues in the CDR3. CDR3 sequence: CSPRRGDTQYF. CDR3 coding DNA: TGCAGCCCCCGTCGAGGGGATACGCAGTATTTT.

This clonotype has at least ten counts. The DNA for the CDR3 is TGTGCCAGCAGTGATCAGGGAACCGGGGAGCTGTTTTTT. Encoded protein: CASSDQGTGELFF. J is TRBJ2-2 and V is TRBV2; a weak D match, TRBD1 (5 bases). The length of the CDR3 is 13 residues. The V end lost 3 bases, the J end lost 5 bases, and 7 bases lay between the germline ends. Germline V CDR1 and CDR2: SNHLY, FYNNEI.

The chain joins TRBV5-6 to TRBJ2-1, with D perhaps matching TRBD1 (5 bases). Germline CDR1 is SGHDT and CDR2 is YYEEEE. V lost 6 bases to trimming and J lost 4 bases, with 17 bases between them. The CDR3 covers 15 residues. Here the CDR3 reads CASTFEDRVYNEQFF. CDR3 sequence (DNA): TGTGCCAGCACCTTTGAAGACAGAGTTTACAATGAGCAGTTCTTC.

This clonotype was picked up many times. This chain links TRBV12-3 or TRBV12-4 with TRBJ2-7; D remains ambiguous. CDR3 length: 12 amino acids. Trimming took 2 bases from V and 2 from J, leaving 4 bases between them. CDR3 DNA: TGTGCCAGCAGTTTATTGCCCTACGAGCAGTACTTC. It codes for CASSLLPYEQYF.

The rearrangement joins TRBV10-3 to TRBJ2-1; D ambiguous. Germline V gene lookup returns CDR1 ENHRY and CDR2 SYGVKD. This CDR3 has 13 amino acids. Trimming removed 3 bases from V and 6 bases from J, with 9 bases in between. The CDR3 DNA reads TGTGCCATCAGTGAAGGGCAGCCCAATGAGCAGTTCTTC. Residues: CAISEGQPNEQFF.

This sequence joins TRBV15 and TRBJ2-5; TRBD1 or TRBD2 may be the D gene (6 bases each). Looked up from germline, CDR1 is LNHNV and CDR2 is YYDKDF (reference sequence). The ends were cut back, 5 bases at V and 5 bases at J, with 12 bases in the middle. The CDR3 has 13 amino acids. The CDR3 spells CATSWGAGETQYF. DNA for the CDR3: TGTGCCACCAGCTGGGGGGCTGGGGAGACCCAGTACTTC.

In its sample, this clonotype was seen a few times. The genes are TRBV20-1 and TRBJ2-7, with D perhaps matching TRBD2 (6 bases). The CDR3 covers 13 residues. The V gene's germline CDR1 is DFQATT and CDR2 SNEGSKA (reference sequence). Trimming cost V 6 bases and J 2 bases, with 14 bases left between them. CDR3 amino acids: CSATGTRPYEQYF. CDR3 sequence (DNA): TGCAGTGCCACCGGGACTCGCCCCTACGAGCAGTACTTC.

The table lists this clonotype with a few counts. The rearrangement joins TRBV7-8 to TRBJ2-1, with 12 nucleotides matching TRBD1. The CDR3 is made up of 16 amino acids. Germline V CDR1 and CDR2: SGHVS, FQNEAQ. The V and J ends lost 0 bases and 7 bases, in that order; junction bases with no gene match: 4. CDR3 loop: CASSLAGTGGINEQFF. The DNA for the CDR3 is TGTGCCAGCAGCTTAGCTGGGACAGGGGGCATTAATGAGCAGTTCTTC.

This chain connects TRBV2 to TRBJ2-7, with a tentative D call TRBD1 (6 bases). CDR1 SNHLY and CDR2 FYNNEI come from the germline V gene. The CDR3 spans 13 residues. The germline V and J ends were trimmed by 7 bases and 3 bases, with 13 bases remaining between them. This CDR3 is CASTRRQDYEQYF. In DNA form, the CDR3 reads TGTGCCAGCACCAGACGACAGGACTACGAGCAGTACTTC.

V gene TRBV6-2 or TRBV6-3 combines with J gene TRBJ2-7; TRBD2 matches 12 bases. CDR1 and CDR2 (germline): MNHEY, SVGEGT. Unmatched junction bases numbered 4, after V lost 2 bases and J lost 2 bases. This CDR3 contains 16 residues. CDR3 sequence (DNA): TGTGCCAGCAGTTACCCGCTAGCGGGAGGGCCCTACGAGCAGTACTTC. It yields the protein CASSYPLAGGPYEQYF.

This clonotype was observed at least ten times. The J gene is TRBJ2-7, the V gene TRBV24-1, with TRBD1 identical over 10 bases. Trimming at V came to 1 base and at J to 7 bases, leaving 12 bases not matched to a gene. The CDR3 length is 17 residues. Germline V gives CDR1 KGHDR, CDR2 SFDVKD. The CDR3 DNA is TGTGCCACCAGTGATTTTCGGGGACAGGGGACTACGGGGGAGCAGTACTTC. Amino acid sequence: CATSDFRGQGTTGEQYF.

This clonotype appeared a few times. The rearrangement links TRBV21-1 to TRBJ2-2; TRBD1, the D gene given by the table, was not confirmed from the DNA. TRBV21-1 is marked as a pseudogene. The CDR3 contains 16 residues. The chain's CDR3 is CASSKGGDTTPGELFF. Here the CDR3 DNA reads TGTGCCAGCAGCAAAGGAGGGGACACGACCCCCGGGGAGCTGTTTTTT.

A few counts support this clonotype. CDR3 DNA: TGCGCCAGCAGCTTGGAGGCTACTAGCACAGATACGCAGTATTTT. It is translated as CASSLEATSTDTQYF. The V and J genes are TRBV5-1 and TRBJ2-3; D is undetermined. The CDR3 is made up of 15 amino acids. Trimming cost V 0 bases and J 0 bases, with 8 bases left between them. Germline CDR1 reads SGHRS; CDR2 reads YFSETQ.

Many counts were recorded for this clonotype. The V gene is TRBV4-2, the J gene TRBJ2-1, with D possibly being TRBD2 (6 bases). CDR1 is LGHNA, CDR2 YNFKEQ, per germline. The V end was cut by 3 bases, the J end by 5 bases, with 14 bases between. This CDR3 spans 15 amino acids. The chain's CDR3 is CASSHPGTGNNEQFF. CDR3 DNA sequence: TGTGCCAGCAGCCACCCCGGGACTGGGAACAATGAGCAGTTCTTC.

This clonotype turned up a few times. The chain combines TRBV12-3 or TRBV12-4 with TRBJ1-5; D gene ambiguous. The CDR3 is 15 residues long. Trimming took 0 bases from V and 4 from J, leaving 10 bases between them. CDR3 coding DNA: TGTGCCAGCAGTTTAGCGTTGGGTGCTAATCAGCCCCAGCATTTT. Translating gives CASSLALGANQPQHF.

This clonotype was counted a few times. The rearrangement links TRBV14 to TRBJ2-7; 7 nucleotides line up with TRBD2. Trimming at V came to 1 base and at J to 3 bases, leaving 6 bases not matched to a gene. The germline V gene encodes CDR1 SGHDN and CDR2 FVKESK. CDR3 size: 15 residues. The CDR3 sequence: CASSQVEASGYEQYF. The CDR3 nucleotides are TGTGCCAGCAGCCAAGTGGAGGCTAGCGGCTACGAGCAGTACTTC.

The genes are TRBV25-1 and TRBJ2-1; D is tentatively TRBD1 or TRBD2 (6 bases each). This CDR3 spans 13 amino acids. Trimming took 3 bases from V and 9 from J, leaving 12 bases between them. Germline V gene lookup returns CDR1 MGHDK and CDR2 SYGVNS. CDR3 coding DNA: TGTGCCAGCAGTGATCAGGGGAGGAGTGAGCAGTTCTTC. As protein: CASSDQGRSEQFF.

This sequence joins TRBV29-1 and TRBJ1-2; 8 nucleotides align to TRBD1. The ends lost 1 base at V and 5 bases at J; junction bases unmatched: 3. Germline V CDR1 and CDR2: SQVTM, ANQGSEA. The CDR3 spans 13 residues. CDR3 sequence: CSVEVTGGYGYTF. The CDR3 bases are TGCAGCGTTGAAGTAACAGGGGGGTATGGCTACACCTTC. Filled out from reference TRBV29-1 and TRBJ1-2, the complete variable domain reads SAVISQKPSRDICQRGTSLTIQCQVDSQVTMMFWYRQQPGQSLTLIATANQGSEATYESGFVIDKFPISRPNLTFSTLTVSNMSPEDSSIYLCSVEVTGGYGYTFGSGTRLTVV.

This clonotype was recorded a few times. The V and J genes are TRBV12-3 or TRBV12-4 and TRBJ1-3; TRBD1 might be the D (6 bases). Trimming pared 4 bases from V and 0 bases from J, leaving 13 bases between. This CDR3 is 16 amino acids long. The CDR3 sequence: CASSSTGMSSGNTIYF. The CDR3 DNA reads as TGTGCCAGCAGTTCAACAGGGATGAGCTCTGGAAACACCATATATTTT.

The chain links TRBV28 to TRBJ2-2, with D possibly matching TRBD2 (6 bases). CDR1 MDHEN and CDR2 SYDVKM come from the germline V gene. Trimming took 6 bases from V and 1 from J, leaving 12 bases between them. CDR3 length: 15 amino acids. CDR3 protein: CASSLGGVNTGELFF. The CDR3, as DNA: TGTGCCAGCAGCCTAGGAGGGGTGAACACCGGGGAGCTGTTTTTT.

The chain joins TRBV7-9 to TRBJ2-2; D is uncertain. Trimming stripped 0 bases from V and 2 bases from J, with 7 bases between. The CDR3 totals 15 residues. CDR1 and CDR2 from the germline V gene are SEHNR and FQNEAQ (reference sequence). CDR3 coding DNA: TGTGCCAGCAGCTTAGCCAGGCTAAACACCGGGGAGCTGTTTTTT. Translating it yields CASSLARLNTGELFF.

CDR3 protein: CASSQVTGGNGELFF. The CDR3 DNA is TGCGCCAGCAGCCAAGTGACGGGGGGAAACGGGGAGCTGTTTTTT. The V and J genes are TRBV4-3 and TRBJ2-2, with 7 bases aligning to TRBD2. The CDR3 covers 15 residues. V was clipped by 1 base and J by 7 bases; unmatched bases: 6. The germline gives CDR1 LGHNA, CDR2 YSLEER.